A single sample is the source of the 27 T cell receptor beta chains below, sequenced in a study of vaccination effects on CD4 cells after COVID-19. These receptors' antigens are unknown. Repertoires were generated with immunoSEQ multiplex PCR, while TCRdb's copy carries only in-frame clones and drops some. The profile shows more than 60,000 clones, 70% to 75% of them singletons. At the end of 10 days of culture, CD4+ T cells were isolated. The participants, recipients of two vaccine doses, got either BNT162b2 or mRNA-1273. Sequences were derived from CD4+ T cells from PBMCs cultured without peptide, sampled after COVID-19 vaccination. The receptor set was obtained from a human donor who received a COVID-19 vaccine.

This clone appeared a few times. The gene calls are TRBV13 and TRBJ2-1; D is possibly TRBD1 or TRBD2 (5 bases each). V was cut by 5 bases and J by 15 bases, with 17 bases left in between. CDR3 length: 12 residues. From germline, CDR1 is PRHDT and CDR2 FYEKMQ (reference sequence). In DNA form, the CDR3 reads TGTGCCAGCAGCCCTCGGGACCCTGTTCTGTTCTTC. It translates to CASSPRDPVLFF.

CDR3 nucleotide sequence: TGTGCCAGCAGGCCCAACCAAGGCACAGATACGCAGTATTTT. This translates into CASRPNQGTDTQYF. The gene calls are TRBV3-1 (or the pseudogene TRBV3-2) and TRBJ2-3; D uncertain. Between the trimmed V and J ends, which lost 6 bases and 1 base, there was a span of 11 bases. This CDR3 has 14 amino acids. CDR1 and CDR2 from the germline V gene are LGHDT and YNNKEL (reference sequence).

The chain has TRBV6-5 and TRBJ2-1; 8 positions match TRBD1. Germline CDR1 reads MNHEY; CDR2 reads SVGAGI. Trimming at V came to 6 bases and at J to 5 bases, leaving 3 bases not matched to a gene. The CDR3 has 13 amino acids. The CDR3 DNA follows: TGTGCCAGCAGCGGACAGGGTCACAATGAGCAGTTCTTC. This codes for CASSGQGHNEQFF.

In its sample, this clone was seen a few times. V and J are TRBV7-2 and TRBJ2-1; no reliable D call. The CDR3 length is 12 residues. Germline CDR1 is SGHTA and CDR2 is FQGNSA. Deletions cut 8 bases from V and 1 base from J, with 6 bases between. CDR3 DNA sequence: TGTGCCAGCGATACGTCCTACAATGAGCAGTTCTTC. As protein: CASDTSYNEQFF.

The chain links TRBV15 to TRBJ2-2, with a weak D call TRBD2 (6 bases). The V end was cut by 1 base, the J end by 6 bases, with 12 bases between. The germline V gene has CDR1 LNHNV and CDR2 YYDKDF (reference sequence). CDR3 length: 15 residues. CDR3 in DNA: TGTGCCACCAGCAGAGTATGGGGAGGTCCCGGGGAGCTGTTTTTT. Protein sequence: CATSRVWGGPGELFF.

As DNA, the CDR3 is TGTGCCAGCAGCAGCTGGGTAAGGGCGTCTGGGGCCAACGTCCTGACTTTC. Residues: CASSSWVRASGANVLTF. The rearrangement uses TRBV6-2 or TRBV6-3 and TRBJ2-6; no reliable D call. The CDR3 has 17 amino acids. V was pared by 6 bases and J by 1 base, with 16 bases between. Germline CDR1 and CDR2: MNHEY and SVGEGT.

V gene TRBV5-1 combines with J gene TRBJ2-2; D perhaps matches TRBD1 (5 bases). Trimming pared 0 bases from V and 0 bases from J, leaving 15 bases between. Germline lookup yields CDR1 SGHRS and CDR2 YFSETQ. CDR3 length: 18 residues. CDR3 bases: TGCGCCAGCAGCTTGGCCGTCATTAGGGGCTCGAACACCGGGGAGCTGTTTTTT. This sequence encodes CASSLAVIRGSNTGELFF.

CDR3 in DNA: TGTGCCACCAGCAGACGGACAGGGGGCACAGATACGCAGTATTTT. It codes for CATSRRTGGTDTQYF. The chain recombines TRBV15 with TRBJ2-3, with 9 bases matching TRBD1. V trimming: 2 bases; J trimming: 1 base; junction bases outside the gene matches: 1. Per germline, CDR1 LNHNV and CDR2 YYDKDF (reference sequence). This CDR3 has 15 residues.

The chain recombines TRBV11-2 with TRBJ1-3, with D unresolved. V was trimmed by 2 bases and J by 1 base, leaving 9 bases between them. This CDR3 comprises 15 residues. Germline CDR1 and CDR2: SGHAT and FQNNGV. The DNA for the CDR3 is TGTGCCAGCAGCTTAAGGCGGGAATCTGGAAACACCATATATTTT. Protein: CASSLRRESGNTIYF.

The chain employs TRBV21-1 and TRBJ2-1. TRBV21-1 is tagged as a pseudogene. The CDR3 covers 13 residues. CDR3 coding DNA: TGTGCCAGCAGCAAAAGCTCAGACAATGAGCAGTTCTTC. Protein sequence: CASSKSSDNEQFF.

This clone has only a few counts. The rearrangement uses TRBV9 and TRBJ1-3; 9 bases are a match to TRBD1. CDR1 SGDLS and CDR2 YYNGEE come from the germline V gene. V shed 3 bases, J shed 2 bases, and the junction held 9 bases outside the gene matches. The CDR3 sequence is 17 residues long. This chain's CDR3 is CASSGGTGIFPGNTIYF. The CDR3 nucleotides read TGTGCCAGCAGCGGAGGGACAGGGATTTTTCCTGGAAACACCATATATTTT. The full variable domain, in which reference TRBV9 and TRBJ1-3 provide the parts outside the CDR3, is DSGVTQTPKHLITATGQRVTLRCSPRSGDLSVYWYQQSLDQGLQFLIQYYNGEERAKGNILERFSAQQFPDLHSELNLSSLELGDSALYFCASSGGTGIFPGNTIYFGEGSWLTVV.

The chain employs TRBV19 and TRBJ1-6, with D possibly TRBD1 on 5 matching bases. The CDR3 covers 15 residues. Germline V gene data show CDR1 as LNHDA and CDR2 as SQIVND (reference sequence). V gave up 5 bases and J gave up 6 bases, with 14 bases separating them. CDR3: CASSVGDRSNSPLHF. The CDR3 coding sequence is TGTGCCAGTAGTGTGGGGGACCGAAGTAATTCACCCCTCCACTTT.

The gene calls are TRBV7-9 and TRBJ1-2, with D unresolved. The CDR3 consists of 14 residues. Between the trimmed V and J ends, which lost 2 bases and 5 bases, there was a span of 12 bases. Germline lookup yields CDR1 SEHNR and CDR2 FQNEAQ (reference sequence). The CDR3 DNA reads as TGTGCCAGCAGCTTAATTGAGGGTCGGTATGGCTACACCTTC. Translated, it gives CASSLIEGRYGYTF.

This chain connects TRBV29-1 to TRBJ2-3, with 7 positions matching TRBD2. The CDR3 has 15 residues. The V segment lost 7 bases and the J segment 2 bases; nucleotides outside the gene matches: 12. CDR1 is SQVTM and CDR2 is ANQGSEA in the germline V gene. CDR3 residues: CSAGRAGVITDTQYF. The CDR3 nucleotides read TGCAGCGCCGGGCGCGCGGGGGTGATCACAGATACGCAGTATTTT.

This clone occurred a few times. CDR3 in DNA: TGTGCCAGCAGTACCCTGACGGTTGACCCCTACGAGCAGTACGTC. Translated: CASSTLTVDPYEQYV. This rearrangement joins TRBV28 to TRBJ2-7; D unresolved. Germline V lookup: CDR1 MDHEN, CDR2 SYDVKM. The CDR3 length is 15 residues. Trimming left V 5 bases short and J 2 bases short, with 16 bases between.

This clone was observed a handful of times. The J gene is TRBJ2-3, the V gene TRBV5-8, with D perhaps TRBD1 or TRBD2 (5 bases each). V was trimmed by 7 bases and J by 3 bases, leaving 21 bases between them. The CDR3 contains 16 residues. Germline CDR1 and CDR2: SGHTS and YDEGEE. The CDR3 coding sequence is TGTGCCAGCCCGACCCCGCCAGGGAGTTGGACAGATACGCAGTATTTT. Amino acid sequence: CASPTPPGSWTDTQYF.

The rearrangement uses TRBV2 and TRBJ2-5, with D perhaps being TRBD1 or TRBD2 (6 bases each). Germline lookup yields CDR1 SNHLY and CDR2 FYNNEI. The CDR3 has 15 residues. Trimming removed 6 bases from V and 4 bases from J, with 18 bases in between. CDR3 in amino acids: CASRAAGGGIETQYF. The CDR3 DNA reads TGTGCCAGCAGGGCGGCCGGGGGCGGGATAGAGACCCAGTACTTC. Drawing the rest from reference TRBV2 and TRBJ2-5, the complete variable domain is EPEVTQTPSHQVTQMGQEVILRCVPISNHLYFYWYRQILGQKVEFLVSFYNNEISEKSEIFDDQFSVERPDGSNFTLKIRSTKLEDSAMYFCASRAAGGGIETQYFGPGTRLLVL.

J is TRBJ1-4 and V is TRBV2; tentatively, D is TRBD1 (6 bases). Germline V gene data show CDR1 as SNHLY and CDR2 as FYNNEI. This CDR3 has 14 amino acids. Trimming took off 6 bases at V and 2 bases at J, with 10 bases between the two ends. Here the CDR3 DNA reads TGTGCCAGCAGGAGGGGGGGGACTAATGAAAAACTGTTTTTT. This encodes CASRRGGTNEKLFF.

V is TRBV6-2 or TRBV6-3 and J is TRBJ2-7; D remains ambiguous. Germline V gene data show CDR1 as MNHEY and CDR2 as SVGEGT. The CDR3 has 16 residues. Trimming took off 6 bases at V and 3 bases at J, with 21 bases between the two ends. The CDR3 loop reads CASSSGKLGRGYEQYV. The DNA of the CDR3 is TGTGCCAGCAGCTCCGGTAAGCTAGGACGAGGCTACGAGCAGTACGTC.

The chain is built from TRBV25-1 and TRBJ2-2, with a tentative D call TRBD2 (6 bases). Germline CDR1 is MGHDK and CDR2 is SYGVNS. The ends were cut back, 0 bases at V and 5 bases at J, with 7 bases in the middle. This CDR3 comprises 14 residues. The chain's CDR3 is CASSEYGGTGELFF. The CDR3 bases are TGTGCCAGCAGTGAATACGGGGGAACCGGGGAGCTGTTTTTT.

In this sample, this clone turned up once. The chain is built from TRBV5-4 and TRBJ2-1; 8 bases align to TRBD1. Unmatched junction bases numbered 3, after V lost 3 bases and J lost 4 bases. Germline V gene lookup returns CDR1 SGHNT and CDR2 YYREEE (reference sequence). This CDR3 is 14 amino acids long. The CDR3 region is CASSSRTGYNEQFF. The DNA for the CDR3 is TGTGCCAGCAGCTCGCGGACAGGGTACAATGAGCAGTTCTTC.

The CDR3, as DNA: TGTGCCAGCAGTTTGGGGACAGGGACTGAAGCTTTCTTT. This gives the protein CASSLGTGTEAFF. The rearrangement joins TRBV28 to TRBJ1-1; 9 bases are a match to TRBD1. V gave up 3 bases and J gave up 5 bases; unmatched junction bases: 1. The V gene's germline CDR1 is MDHEN and CDR2 SYDVKM. This CDR3 region has 13 residues.

The table lists this clone with a few counts. The chain links TRBV29-1 to TRBJ1-1; 7 bases fit TRBD1. The CDR3 length is 13 residues. Germline V gene lookup returns CDR1 SQVTM and CDR2 ANQGSEA. Unmatched junction bases numbered 9, after V lost 8 bases and J lost 3 bases. The CDR3, as DNA: TGCAGCCTCACACAGGGGTTGTACACTGAAGCTTTCTTT. This translates into CSLTQGLYTEAFF.

The chain carries TRBV24-1 and TRBJ1-2, with D hard to call. The ends were cut back, 2 bases at V and 6 bases at J, with 9 bases in the middle. From germline, CDR1 is KGHDR and CDR2 SFDVKD. The CDR3 loop spans 13 amino acids. CDR3 nucleotide sequence: TGTGCCACCAGTGATTCCGTGGGTGATGGCTACACCTTC. Protein product: CATSDSVGDGYTF.

The CDR3 DNA follows: TGCAGCGTCCGACAGGGTCGGGAAAAACTGTTTTTT. Residues: CSVRQGREKLFF. The chain links TRBV29-1 to TRBJ1-4, with TRBD1 matching over 7 bases. The CDR3 contains 12 residues. Germline lookup yields CDR1 SQVTM and CDR2 ANQGSEA. The junction had 6 bases not matched to a gene; V was cut back by 6 bases and J by 8 bases.

This clone was seen only a few times. This chain connects TRBV4-3 to TRBJ1-3; perhaps TRBD1 as D (5 bases). The CDR3 contains 16 residues. V was cut by 4 bases and J by 3 bases, with 16 bases left in between. Germline CDR1 LGHNA, CDR2 YSLEER. In nucleotides, the CDR3 is TGCGCCAGCAGCCGTCGCGTCCAGGGCTTTGGAAACACCATATATTTT. Its protein product is CASSRRVQGFGNTIYF.

The chain has TRBV6-6 and TRBJ2-7; TRBD1 matches 10 bases. CDR1 is MNHNY, CDR2 SVGAGI, per germline (reference sequence). With 5 bases clipped from V and 0 bases from J, the junction kept 4 bases outside the gene matches. The CDR3 contains 15 residues. The CDR3, as DNA: TGTGCCAGCAGTAGACAGGGGGCGTACTCCTACGAGCAGTACGTC. Translation: CASSRQGAYSYEQYV.